What follows are 31 T cell receptor beta chains derived from one specimen sequenced in a study of shared clonotypes between healthy human individuals (TCRdb year 2020). Preparation of the library involved the immunoSEQ multiplex PCR assay. The clones in this table, taken by TCRdb from immuneACCESS, are in-frame only. Not every clone is retained; where verified, under half of the shortfall comes from an unresolved V gene, and the cause of the rest is unknown. The sample table records some 2.1 million clones; 95% of these occur just once. The ten largest clones represent 0.1% to 0.15% of the sample. Specimen: naive CD4+ T cells sorted from blood. In light of the paper, this sample's cell subset or site label describes: CD45RA+ positively selected. Every receptor here comes from a young man in good health.

This clone was seen just once. CDR3 coding DNA: TGTGCCATCAGTCAGACGGAGCCCACCTACGAGCAGTACTTC. It is translated as CAISQTEPTYEQYF. The V gene is TRBV10-3, the J gene TRBJ2-7, with no clear D. Germline CDR1 and CDR2: ENHRY and SYGVKD. The CDR3 has 14 residues. Between the trimmed V and J ends, which lost 5 bases and 2 bases, there was a span of 13 bases.

The J gene is TRBJ1-2, the V gene TRBV28; 7 nucleotides agree with TRBD1. This CDR3 has 16 residues. CDR1 and CDR2 (germline): MDHEN, SYDVKM. Trimming removed 5 bases from V and 6 bases from J; junction bases left unmatched: 15. The CDR3 coding sequence is TGTGCCAGCAGTCCGGGACAGCGCACCGTGACGGATGGCTACACCTTC. Residues: CASSPGQRTVTDGYTF.

The chain carries TRBV6-6 and TRBJ2-7; possible D gene TRBD2, 6 bases. CDR1 is MNHNY, CDR2 SVGAGI, per germline (reference sequence). The CDR3 sequence is 14 residues long. V lost 6 bases, J lost 3 bases, and 15 bases lay in between. The CDR3: CASSSPGESYEQYF. CDR3 sequence (DNA): TGTGCCAGCAGCTCCCCGGGGGAAAGCTACGAGCAGTACTTC.

In its sample, this clone was seen once. The chain uses TRBV30 and TRBJ1-5; 7 positions agree with TRBD1. Germline V gene lookup returns CDR1 GTSNPN and CDR2 SVGIG (reference sequence). After removal of 0 bases from V and 6 bases from J, the junction contained 5 bases not matched to a gene. The CDR3 contains 14 residues. The CDR3 region is CAWSVGTVIQPQHF. The CDR3 region has the DNA TGTGCCTGGAGTGTCGGGACAGTTATTCAGCCCCAGCATTTT.

The V call is TRBV11-2, the J call TRBJ2-3; perhaps TRBD1 as D (5 bases). Germline V lookup: CDR1 SGHAT, CDR2 FQNNGV. With 4 bases removed from V and 1 base from J, the gap between germline ends came to 15 bases. The CDR3 contains 16 residues. DNA for the CDR3: TGTGCCAGCAGCTCTAACCAGGGCCGTGGCACAGATACGCAGTATTTT. It encodes CASSSNQGRGTDTQYF.

In this sample, this clone turned up once. The genes are TRBV29-1 and TRBJ2-1; no definite D call. This CDR3 is 11 amino acids long. Germline V lookup: CDR1 SQVTM, CDR2 ANQGSEA. Between the trimmed V and J ends, which lost 4 bases and 10 bases, there was a span of 11 bases. The CDR3 sequence is CSVGGDREQFF. The CDR3 nucleotides are TGCAGCGTTGGAGGAGATAGGGAGCAGTTCTTC.

This clone was picked up one time. The rearrangement links TRBV6-1 to TRBJ2-4; weak D call: TRBD2 (5 bases). CDR3 length: 14 amino acids. V dropped 0 bases and J dropped 10 bases, with 13 bases sitting between them. Per the germline V gene, CDR1 is MNHNS and CDR2 is SASEGT. CDR3 sequence (DNA): TGTGCCAGCAGTGAAGCAGCGGTGGCGAAAATTCAGTACTTC. Translation: CASSEAAVAKIQYF.

The rearrangement joins TRBV30 to TRBJ2-2; 10 bases are shared with TRBD1. This CDR3 spans 13 amino acids. With 8 bases clipped from V and 3 bases from J, the junction kept 3 bases outside the gene matches. Per the germline V gene, CDR1 is GTSNPN and CDR2 is SVGIG (reference sequence). CDR3 sequence: CAGGQGYTGELFF. Written as DNA, the CDR3 is TGTGCCGGGGGACAGGGGTACACCGGGGAGCTGTTTTTT.

The chain employs TRBV28 and TRBJ2-2; 9 bases match TRBD2. The CDR3 sequence is 16 residues long. Unmatched junction bases numbered 5, after V lost 2 bases and J lost 4 bases. Germline V lookup: CDR1 MDHEN, CDR2 SYDVKM. CDR3 sequence: CASSLSAGGGTGELFF. The CDR3 DNA reads TGTGCCAGCAGTTTAAGTGCGGGAGGGGGCACCGGGGAGCTGTTTTTT.

The gene calls are TRBV7-2 and TRBJ2-2, with TRBD1 as a possible D gene (6 bases). The CDR3 is made up of 16 amino acids. The V end lost 2 bases, the J end lost 3 bases, and 13 bases lay between the germline ends. Germline assignment: CDR1 SGHTA and CDR2 FQGNSA. Here the CDR3 reads CASSLQGLLDTGELFF. DNA of the CDR3: TGTGCCAGCAGCTTACAGGGGCTCCTAGACACCGGGGAGCTGTTTTTT. The entire variable domain, with the rest obtained from reference TRBV7-2 and TRBJ2-2, is as follows: GAGVSQSPSNKVTEKGKDVELRCDPISGHTALYWYRQSLGQGLEFLIYFQGNSAPDKSGLPSDRFSAERTGGSVSTLTIQRTQQEDSAVYLCASSLQGLLDTGELFFGEGSRLTVL.

This chain uses TRBV6-6 with TRBJ1-3, with a weak D call TRBD1 (6 bases). This CDR3 is 15 amino acids long. Germline V gives CDR1 MNHNY, CDR2 SVGAGI (reference sequence). V lost 6 bases, J lost 0 bases, and 12 bases lay in between. CDR3 protein: CASREDSLSGNTIYF. The CDR3 nucleotides are TGTGCCAGCAGGGAGGACAGTCTCTCTGGAAACACCATATATTTT.

The gene calls are TRBV10-3 and TRBJ2-7; D not resolved. From germline, CDR1 is ENHRY and CDR2 SYGVKD. CDR3 length: 15 amino acids. Trimming pared 3 bases from V and 4 bases from J, leaving 16 bases between. DNA for the CDR3: TGTGCCATCAGTGACATGACCAGAGAATATTACGAGCAGTACTTC. Protein product: CAISDMTREYYEQYF.

Comment on this clone: The sample has other DNA sequences that encode this CDR3 too. This rearrangement joins TRBV6-5 to TRBJ1-5; no reliable D call. Germline V CDR1 and CDR2: MNHEY, SVGAGI. CDR3 length equals 15 residues. V was clipped by 0 bases and J by 0 bases, with 6 bases between them. CDR3: CASSYSRDSNQPQHF. As DNA, the CDR3 is TGTGCCAGCAGTTACTCACGGGATAGCAATCAGCCCCAGCATTTT.

The V and J genes are TRBV2 and TRBJ2-4, with 8 nucleotides matching TRBD1. The germline V gene encodes CDR1 SNHLY and CDR2 FYNNEI. This CDR3 has 15 residues. V shed 6 bases, J shed 2 bases, and the junction held 6 bases outside the gene matches. CDR3 protein: CASSDRTGTKNIQYF. The CDR3 DNA is TGTGCCAGCAGCGACCGGACAGGGACCAAAAACATTCAGTACTTC. Together with reference TRBV2 and TRBJ2-4, the CDR3 gives the full variable domain: EPEVTQTPSHQVTQMGQEVILRCVPISNHLYFYWYRQILGQKVEFLVSFYNNEISEKSEIFDDQFSVERPDGSNFTLKIRSTKLEDSAMYFCASSDRTGTKNIQYFGAGTRLSVL.

The chain combines TRBV7-8 with TRBJ1-2; unclear D gene. Germline V gene sequence: CDR1 SGHVS, CDR2 FQNEAQ. V was cut by 0 bases and J by 5 bases, with 13 bases left in between. This CDR3 has 15 amino acids. As DNA, the CDR3 is TGTGCCAGCAGCTTAGCGATGGTTCGGACGTATGGCTACACCTTC. Protein product: CASSLAMVRTYGYTF. Filled out from reference TRBV7-8 and TRBJ1-2, the complete variable domain reads GAGVSQSPRYKVAKRGQDVALRCDPISGHVSLFWYQQALGQGPEFLTYFQNEAQLDKSGLPSDRFFAERPEGSVSTLKIQRTQQEDSAVYLCASSLAMVRTYGYTFGSGTRLTVV.

V and J are TRBV5-4 and TRBJ2-7, with 7 positions matching TRBD1. Per germline, CDR1 SGHNT and CDR2 YYREEE (reference sequence). V gave up 0 bases and J gave up 5 bases; unmatched junction bases: 8. The CDR3 runs 15 residues. CDR3: CASSLGGQRSDEQYF. The CDR3 nucleotides read TGTGCCAGCAGCTTGGGGGGACAGCGCTCTGACGAGCAGTACTTC.

This rearrangement joins TRBV28 to TRBJ2-2; D is ambiguous. V gave up 2 bases and J gave up 6 bases, with 4 bases separating them. CDR1 is MDHEN, CDR2 SYDVKM, per germline. The CDR3 extends over 12 amino acids. CDR3 coding DNA: TGTGCCAGCAGTTTAAGAGCCGGGGAGCTGTTTTTT. Protein sequence: CASSLRAGELFF.

This chain connects TRBV5-4 to TRBJ1-1, with 8 bases matching TRBD1. Germline V gives CDR1 SGHNT, CDR2 YYREEE (reference sequence). The CDR3 has 15 amino acids. V was clipped by 4 bases and J by 4 bases; unmatched bases: 9. The CDR3 sequence is CASSSGQGRRTEAFF. Written as DNA, the CDR3 is TGTGCCAGCAGCAGCGGACAGGGTAGGCGCACTGAAGCTTTCTTT.

Notes on this clone: A read error is possible here, since a much larger clone lies one base away. This rearrangement joins TRBV6-5 to TRBJ1-2; tentative D call: TRBD1 (5 bases). The germline V and J ends were trimmed by 2 bases and 7 bases, with 14 bases remaining between them. Germline CDR1 is MNHEY and CDR2 is SVGAGI. CDR3 size: 14 residues. The CDR3 DNA reads as TGTGCCAGCAGTTACCGGGACCGCTACTGTGGCTACACCTTC. As protein: CASSYRDRYCGYTF.

The J gene is TRBJ2-1, the V gene TRBV10-1; perhaps TRBD1 as D (6 bases). The ends were cut back, 0 bases at V and 9 bases at J, with 12 bases in the middle. CDR1 is WNHNN and CDR2 is SYGVQD in the germline V gene (reference sequence). CDR3 length: 14 amino acids. CDR3 bases: TGCGCCAGCAGTGAGTCCACAGGGCGAGGTGAGCAGTTCTTC. Translating gives CASSESTGRGEQFF.

The chain employs TRBV5-4 and TRBJ1-1; D is undetermined. The germline CDR1 and CDR2 sequences are SGHNT and YYREEE (reference sequence). This CDR3 has 12 residues. Trimming removed 4 bases from V and 12 bases from J, with 16 bases in between. The CDR3 bases are TGTGCCAGCAGCCTTGACACCTCTTGGCCTTTCTTT. Translation gives CASSLDTSWPFF.

V and J are TRBV6-1 and TRBJ1-1; 8 bases fit TRBD1. This CDR3 comprises 14 residues. Germline V gene data show CDR1 as MNHNS and CDR2 as SASEGT. The junction had 7 bases not matched to a gene; V was cut back by 5 bases and J by 5 bases. Written as DNA, the CDR3 is TGTGCCAGCAGTATCCGACAGGGGCGGACTGAAGCTTTCTTT. Encoded protein: CASSIRQGRTEAFF.

V gene TRBV2 combines with J gene TRBJ2-7; D gene unclear. The CDR3 length is 13 residues. Germline values: CDR1 SNHLY, CDR2 FYNNEI. The germline V and J ends were trimmed by 8 bases and 2 bases, with 13 bases remaining between them. The CDR3 sequence: CASRIRSTYEQYF. Here the CDR3 DNA reads TGTGCCAGCCGAATCAGGAGCACCTACGAGCAGTACTTC.

Of note for this clone: Since a much larger clone is just one base distant, this may be a read error. This chain connects TRBV30 to TRBJ1-5; D may be TRBD1 (5 bases). Per the germline V gene, CDR1 is GTSNPN and CDR2 is SVGIG (reference sequence). The CDR3 has 13 residues. V was pared by 3 bases and J by 0 bases, with 6 bases between. The CDR3 reads CAWRGDSNQPQHF. DNA of the CDR3: TGTGCCTGGAGAGGGGATAGCAATCAGCCCCAGCATTTT.

The chain couples TRBV20-1 to TRBJ1-2, with D possibly TRBD1 on 6 matching bases. Trimming cost V 5 bases and J 6 bases, with 10 bases left between them. The V gene's germline CDR1 is DFQATT and CDR2 SNEGSKA (reference sequence). The CDR3 consists of 11 residues. The CDR3 is CSAFGGDGYTF. The CDR3 DNA is TGCAGTGCTTTCGGGGGCGATGGCTACACCTTC.

The chain joins TRBV7-2 to TRBJ2-1; D gene unclear. This CDR3 comprises 12 residues. V dropped 5 bases and J dropped 9 bases, with 11 bases sitting between them. Looked up from germline, CDR1 is SGHTA and CDR2 is FQGNSA. The CDR3 DNA is TGTGCCAGCAGCGGACGTTTTTCTGAGCAGTTCTTC. It encodes CASSGRFSEQFF.

This clone was detected only once. The chain has TRBV10-2 and TRBJ1-6; maybe TRBD1 (5 bases). Germline V lookup: CDR1 WSHSY, CDR2 SAAADI. CDR3 size: 15 residues. V was clipped by 9 bases and J by 7 bases, with 19 bases between them. In DNA, the CDR3 is TGCGCCAGTAGCGATACAGGCGACCACAATTCACCCCTCCACTTT. It is translated as CASSDTGDHNSPLHF.

This chain links TRBV5-4 with TRBJ1-3; 9 nucleotides line up with TRBD1. V lost 3 bases, J lost 4 bases, and 11 bases stayed unmatched. Per germline, CDR1 SGHNT and CDR2 YYREEE (reference sequence). The CDR3 extends over 17 amino acids. The CDR3, as DNA: TGTGCCAGCAGCTCAGACGAACAGGGGGCAAGGGGAAACACCATATATTTT. Amino acid sequence: CASSSDEQGARGNTIYF.

With regard to this clone: Other nucleotide sequences from this sample produce the same CDR3. The V and J genes are TRBV7-2 and TRBJ2-3, with D unresolved. In germline, CDR1 is SGHTA, CDR2 FQGNSA. Between the trimmed V and J ends, which lost 5 bases and 2 bases, there was a span of 5 bases. The CDR3 consists of 12 residues. In DNA form, the CDR3 reads TGTGCCAGCAGCCCGTTCACAGATACGCAGTATTTT. It yields the protein CASSPFTDTQYF.

This chain links TRBV5-1 with TRBJ2-3; a weak D match, TRBD1 (5 bases). Germline-derived CDR1 and CDR2 are SGHRS and YFSETQ. This CDR3 has 15 amino acids. The V end lost 2 bases, the J end lost 3 bases, and 13 bases lay between the germline ends. The CDR3 protein is CASSFSRVETDTQYF. In nucleotides, the CDR3 is TGCGCCAGCAGCTTCAGCAGGGTGGAGACAGATACGCAGTATTTT.

This chain links TRBV28 with TRBJ2-7, with a weak D call TRBD1 (7 bases). V was shortened by 7 bases and J by 2 bases, with 15 bases between the two germline ends. CDR3 length: 14 residues. Germline loops: CDR1 MDHEN, CDR2 SYDVKM. The CDR3 spells CASTGGSRAYEQYF. The CDR3, as DNA: TGTGCCAGCACAGGGGGGTCTAGGGCCTACGAGCAGTACTTC.